A selection of T cell receptor beta chains follows, all from one sample in a study of blood T cells in healthy people across ages. TCRdb reprocessed the 5' RACE reads via MiXCR and lists one record per CDR3 protein. The table lists about 1.8 million distinct CDR3 sequences, 40% to 55% of them singletons, with over 2% in the top ten. Sequencing was carried out using blood. The receptors originated from a woman aged 35 to 49 in good health. Each CDR3 is given with its conserved first and last residue.

len: 15
j_gene: TRBJ2-7
v_gene: TRBV5-1
CDR3aa: CASSLDGVRAGEQYF

len: 14
j_gene: NA
v_gene: TRBV5-1
CDR3aa: CASGIRDSSYEQYF

len: 13
j_gene: TRBJ2-5
v_gene: TRBV20-1
CDR3aa: CSAAPGWWETQYF

len: 18
j_gene: TRBJ2-3
v_gene: TRBV5-1
CDR3aa: CASSLVGLSGWGADTQYF

len: 15
j_gene: TRBJ1-5
v_gene: TRBV7-2
CDR3aa: CASSSQSTVNQPQHF

len: 16
j_gene: TRBJ2-5
v_gene: TRBV6-1
CDR3aa: CASSPPPQGYEETQYF

len: 15
j_gene: TRBJ2-1
v_gene: TRBV4-1
CDR3aa: CASSHLAGGTNEQFF

len: 14
j_gene: TRBJ1-2
v_gene: TRBV7-9
CDR3aa: CASSIETPSYGYTF

len: 13
j_gene: NA
v_gene: TRBV7-9
CDR3aa: CASSLLDTGEQYF

len: 17
j_gene: TRBJ2-3
v_gene: TRBV5-1
CDR3aa: CASSLAGGIRDTDTQYF

len: 15
j_gene: NA
v_gene: TRBV6-2/TRBV6-3
CDR3aa: CASSETSGVTYIQYF

len: 14
j_gene: TRBJ2-7
v_gene: TRBV5-1
CDR3aa: CASSLRDSPYEQYF

len: 11
j_gene: NA
v_gene: TRBV29-1
CDR3aa: CSVEVSAEQYF

len: 14
j_gene: TRBJ2-1
v_gene: TRBV4-1
CDR3aa: CASSPGEADNEQFF

len: 14
j_gene: TRBJ2-7
v_gene: TRBV20-1
CDR3aa: CSAPTSGGTYEQYF

len: 17
j_gene: TRBJ2-3
v_gene: TRBV4-2
CDR3aa: CASSQDRLAGGPDTQYF